The 16 T cell receptor beta chains presented below share a single source sample, sequenced in a study of blood T cells in healthy people across ages. Through a sample-barcoded 5' primer and a J-beta primer mix, a second PCR was run for roughly 7 to 11 cycles. Each CDR3 protein is one row after TCRdb ran MiXCR on the 5' RACE reads. The sample yields 550,000 to 600,000 distinct CDR3 sequences, about 25% seen once. Sequenced sample: blood. The receptors come from a woman between 65 and 79 years old in good health.

The chain uses TRBV7-2 and TRBJ2-1, with D possibly TRBD2 on 5 matching bases. CDR1 and CDR2 from the germline V gene are SGHTA and FQGNSA. V was clipped by 0 bases and J by 0 bases, with 9 bases between them. This CDR3 has 16 residues. For the CDR3, the DNA is TGTGCCAGCAGCTTAGCATTTGGGAGCTCCTACAATGAGCAGTTCTTC. Translation: CASSLAFGSSYNEQFF.

This clonotype was seen only a few times. The chain has TRBV7-2 and TRBJ2-4; the D is unclear. The CDR3 consists of 15 residues. Germline V gene sequence: CDR1 SGHTA, CDR2 FQGNSA. V shed 1 base and J shed 6 bases, with 13 bases lying between them. The CDR3 spells CASSLGSTYANIQYF. CDR3 sequence (DNA): TGTGCCAGCAGCTTAGGTAGTACGTACGCAAACATTCAGTACTTC.

This chain links TRBV18 with TRBJ2-7, with D possibly being TRBD2 (6 bases). The V gene's germline CDR1 is KGHSH and CDR2 LQKENI. This CDR3 has 15 amino acids. V shed 1 base and J shed 0 bases, with 10 bases lying between them. DNA for the CDR3: TGTGCCAGCTCACCACTGGACGGGAGCTCCTACGAGCAGTACTTC. This translates into CASSPLDGSSYEQYF.

This clonotype was counted a few times. The rearrangement links TRBV4-3 to TRBJ2-6; D unclear. The germline V and J ends were trimmed by 0 bases and 4 bases, with 10 bases remaining between them. CDR3 length: 16 amino acids. Germline CDR1 reads LGHNA; CDR2 reads YSLEER. In DNA, the CDR3 is TGCGCCAGCAGCCAAGAACCCTATACAGGGGCCAACGTCCTGACTTTC. This gives the protein CASSQEPYTGANVLTF.

The chain uses TRBV12-3 or TRBV12-4 and TRBJ2-1; 8 bases line up with TRBD1. The J call may be faulty, since TRBJ2-5 better matches the DNA end. There are 13 residues in the CDR3. The CDR3 DNA sequence: TGTGCCAGCATTCAGGGGGCGGGAGAGACCCAGTACTTC. Its protein product is CASIQGAGETQYF.

The CDR3 loop is CASSQGWALEAFF. The CDR3, as DNA: TGTGCCAGCAGCCAAGGTTGGGCGCTTGAAGCTTTCTTT. The chain combines TRBV14 with TRBJ1-1; D not certain. Per germline, CDR1 SGHDN and CDR2 FVKESK. V lost 1 base and J 7 bases, leaving 10 bases between the germline ends. This CDR3 spans 13 amino acids.

J is TRBJ2-2 and V is TRBV29-1; D gene uncertain. The ends were cut back, 4 bases at V and 4 bases at J, with 13 bases in the middle. CDR1 SQVTM and CDR2 ANQGSEA come from the germline V gene. The CDR3 is made up of 14 amino acids. This CDR3 is CSVGGPLSTGELFF. DNA of the CDR3: TGCAGCGTTGGTGGACCTTTGAGCACCGGGGAGCTGTTTTTT.

This clonotype was counted a few times. One end of the junction varies from germline; a read error may be responsible. The genes are TRBV2 and TRBJ2-4, with D possibly TRBD2 on 5 matching bases. The CDR3 contains 16 residues. Per the germline V gene, CDR1 is SNHLY and CDR2 is FYNNEI. This CDR3 is CASSKAAAIAKNIQYF. CDR3 in DNA: TGTGCCAGCAGTAAAGCGGCGGCTATCGCCAAAAACATTCAGTACTTC.

Only a few counts were recorded for this clonotype. The chain combines TRBV4-2 with TRBJ2-5, with 7 nucleotides matching TRBD2. Germline-derived CDR1 and CDR2 are LGHNA and YNFKEQ. J lost 5 bases, V lost 0 bases, and 9 bases had no gene match. This CDR3 spans 16 amino acids. CDR3 DNA: TGTGCCAGCAGCCAAGATCAAGGACTAGTGCGGGAGACCCAGTACTTC. It codes for CASSQDQGLVRETQYF.

The rearrangement uses TRBV7-9 and TRBJ2-5, with D uncertain. The DNA end favors TRBJ2-7, so the J call may be wrong. The CDR3 loop spans 14 amino acids. Germline-derived CDR1 and CDR2 are SEHNR and FQNEAQ (reference sequence). For the CDR3, the DNA is TGTGCCAGCAGCTTACTCGGACGGGCCTACGAGCAGTACTTC. Its protein is CASSLLGRAYEQYF.

The chain recombines TRBV5-1 with TRBJ2-6, with 9 bases that match TRBD2. V trimming: 7 bases; J trimming: 1 base; junction bases outside the gene matches: 6. CDR1 and CDR2 from the germline V gene are SGHRS and YFSETQ. CDR3 length equals 16 residues. The CDR3, as DNA: TGCGCCAGCGTAGCGGGAGCCCTTTCTGGGGCCAACGTCCTGACTTTC. This encodes CASVAGALSGANVLTF.

The rearrangement uses TRBV20-1 and TRBJ1-6; possibly TRBD1 for D (5 bases). V dropped 3 bases and J dropped 8 bases, with 17 bases sitting between them. The germline CDR1 and CDR2 sequences are DFQATT and SNEGSKA (reference sequence). CDR3 size: 15 residues. The CDR3 sequence is CSASEKGATHSPLHF. CDR3 sequence (DNA): TGCAGTGCTAGCGAGAAAGGGGCCACCCATTCACCCCTCCACTTT.

The chain employs TRBV7-9 and TRBJ2-1, with unresolved D. There are 13 residues in the CDR3. The ends were cut back, 5 bases at V and 15 bases at J, with 20 bases in the middle. Germline V gene sequence: CDR1 SEHNR, CDR2 FQNEAQ (reference sequence). The DNA for the CDR3 is TGTGCCAGCAGCGAGGTTGGGGAAGCCTCGTTGTTCTTC. Translating it yields CASSEVGEASLFF.

This sequence joins TRBV29-1 and TRBJ2-3; TRBD2 might be the D (5 bases). Trimming cost V 4 bases and J 8 bases, with 13 bases left between them. This CDR3 contains 12 residues. Germline values: CDR1 SQVTM, CDR2 ANQGSEA. The CDR3 DNA reads as TGCAGCGTTGGGGCAAATGAGGGTACGCAGTATTTT. It translates to CSVGANEGTQYF.

The chain links TRBV12-3 or TRBV12-4 to TRBJ1-1; D is possibly TRBD1 (5 bases). The CDR3 covers 14 residues. Between the trimmed V and J ends, which lost 8 bases and 4 bases, there was a span of 17 bases. The DNA of the CDR3 is TGTGCCAGCGGTTCCGGGGGAAAGGGCACTGAAGCTTTCTTT. It yields the protein CASGSGGKGTEAFF.

This clonotype was detected only a few times. Germline and junction disagree at one end, which may indicate a read error. The V and J genes are TRBV18 and TRBJ2-5, with D tentatively TRBD1 or TRBD2 (6 bases each). From germline, CDR1 is KGHSH and CDR2 LQKENI. The CDR3 loop spans 16 amino acids. CDR3 nucleotide sequence: TGCGCCAGCTCACCAAGGAGGGGGGCCACCCAAGAGACCCAGTACTTC. It is translated as CASSPRRGATQETQYF.